The 22 T cell receptor beta chains in this list originate from one sample, sequenced in a study of shared clonotypes between healthy human individuals. Sequencing used immunoSEQ multiplex PCR; TCRdb keeps in-frame clones, though not all of them. In the table there are about 600,000 clones, 95% to 96% of which are singletons. Naive CD8 cells lacked CD45RO, underwent positive selection for CCR7 and left out terminally differentiated effector memory CD45RA+ cells. Sequencing was performed on naive CD8+ T cells sorted from blood. These receptors came from a woman between 25 and 40 years old in good health.

V is TRBV7-8 and J is TRBJ2-1; D gene uncertain. V gave up 5 bases and J gave up 0 bases, with 11 bases separating them. The CDR3 is 15 residues long. The germline CDR1 and CDR2 sequences are SGHVS and FQNEAQ. In nucleotides, the CDR3 is TGTGCCAGCAGCCCGCGCATAAGCTCCTACAATGAGCAGTTCTTC. Protein: CASSPRISSYNEQFF.

A word on this clone: The same CDR3 also results from other DNA sequences found in this sample. The chain is built from TRBV28 and TRBJ2-7, with D uncertain. Trimming took 3 bases from V and 6 from J, leaving 6 bases between them. This CDR3 spans 11 amino acids. Germline V gene data show CDR1 as MDHEN and CDR2 as SYDVKM. DNA of the CDR3: TGTGCCAGCAGTTTCTCTTCCGAGCAGTACTTC. Its translation is CASSFSSEQYF.

In this sample, this clone turned up a few times. The chain employs TRBV7-9 and TRBJ1-2, with D uncertain. Trimming removed 1 base from V and 8 bases from J, with 8 bases in between. The CDR3 is 12 amino acids. The V gene's germline CDR1 is SEHNR and CDR2 FQNEAQ (reference sequence). This CDR3 is CASSLGFRGYTF. The CDR3 DNA reads TGTGCCAGCAGCTTAGGGTTCAGGGGCTACACCTTC.

V usage is TRBV4-1 and J usage is TRBJ2-7, with a weak D call TRBD2 (5 bases). V was shortened by 0 bases and J by 2 bases, with 11 bases between the two germline ends. The CDR3 has 15 amino acids. Germline values: CDR1 MGHRA, CDR2 YSYEKL. Written as DNA, the CDR3 is TGCGCCAGCAGCCAAGATCTAACAGCGGCCTACGAGCAGTACTTC. Its protein is CASSQDLTAAYEQYF.

The gene calls are TRBV18 and TRBJ1-1; D is unclear. The CDR3 is made up of 19 amino acids. V was shortened by 3 bases and J by 0 bases, with 23 bases between the two germline ends. In germline, CDR1 is KGHSH, CDR2 LQKENI. CDR3 nucleotide sequence: TGTGCCAGCTCACCGTCGACGGGAGGTATGGGTCGGATGAACACTGAAGCTTTCTTT. It is translated as CASSPSTGGMGRMNTEAFF.

The chain links TRBV6-1 to TRBJ2-7; a possible D gene is TRBD2 (6 bases). Trimming shortened V by 3 bases and J by 1 base, and 7 bases separated the two germline ends. The CDR3 is made up of 13 amino acids. Germline V gives CDR1 MNHNS, CDR2 SASEGT. CDR3 region: CASSEGLSYEQYF. The CDR3 nucleotides are TGTGCCAGCAGTGAGGGACTGTCCTACGAGCAGTACTTC.

V gene TRBV19 combines with J gene TRBJ1-2; D ambiguous. Per germline, CDR1 LNHDA and CDR2 SQIVND (reference sequence). The CDR3 is made up of 11 amino acids. With 8 bases removed from V and 8 bases from J, the gap between germline ends came to 12 bases. The CDR3 DNA reads TGTGCCAGTCAAGACGGGAGGGGCTACACCTTC. This translates into CASQDGRGYTF.

Here the CDR3 reads CAWSGLADINEQFF. The CDR3 coding sequence is TGTGCCTGGAGCGGACTGGCGGATATCAATGAGCAGTTCTTC. The rearrangement links TRBV30 to TRBJ2-1; D may be TRBD2 (5 bases). Germline-derived CDR1 and CDR2 are GTSNPN and SVGIG (reference sequence). The CDR3 contains 14 residues. The V and J ends lost 3 bases and 6 bases respectively, with 15 bases between them.

The CDR3 DNA sequence: TGTGCCAGCAGCCCGCCTAGCGGGAGGGCCCCCGGGGAGCTGTTTTTT. Protein product: CASSPPSGRAPGELFF. This sequence joins TRBV11-2 and TRBJ2-2, with 12 bases aligning to TRBD2. J lost 6 bases, V lost 5 bases, and 7 bases had no gene match. Germline CDR1 is SGHAT and CDR2 is FQNNGV. CDR3 length: 16 residues.

V and J are TRBV28 and TRBJ2-7; a weak D match, TRBD1 (5 bases). CDR3 length equals 14 residues. Germline V gives CDR1 MDHEN, CDR2 SYDVKM. V lost 7 bases to trimming and J lost 3 bases, with 16 bases between them. The DNA for the CDR3 is TGTGCCAGCACCCAGCAAGGGGCCGGCTACGAGCAGTACTTC. It specifies CASTQQGAGYEQYF.

The chain couples TRBV28 to TRBJ1-1; no clear D gene. Germline values: CDR1 MDHEN, CDR2 SYDVKM. V gave up 1 base and J gave up 2 bases, with 8 bases separating them. This CDR3 spans 14 amino acids. The CDR3 sequence is CASSLFRRNTEAFF. The CDR3 DNA is TGTGCCAGCAGTTTATTCCGACGAAACACTGAAGCTTTCTTT.

Comments on this clone: The sample has other DNA sequences that encode this CDR3 too. This rearrangement joins TRBV5-6 to TRBJ2-3, with no clear D. Germline V gene sequence: CDR1 SGHDT, CDR2 YYEEEE. Trimming took 4 bases from V and 2 from J, leaving 5 bases between them. This CDR3 has 12 residues. CDR3: CASSPNTDTQYF. CDR3 bases: TGTGCCAGCAGCCCGAACACAGATACGCAGTATTTT.

The chain employs TRBV23-1 and TRBJ2-1, with 14 positions matching TRBD2. TRBV23-1 is noted as an ORF with a role that remains uncertain. V was clipped by 3 bases and J by 3 bases; unmatched bases: 19. This CDR3 contains 22 residues. The CDR3 loop reads CASSHYGQGGLAGGLFYNEQFF. The CDR3 coding sequence is TGCGCCAGCAGTCATTACGGACAGGGAGGACTAGCGGGGGGCCTTTTCTACAATGAGCAGTTCTTC.

The CDR3 DNA reads TGTGCCAGTAGTATACAGGGAGTAAGTGGCGTCTACGAGCAGTACTTC. Its protein is CASSIQGVSGVYEQYF. This chain links TRBV19 with TRBJ2-7; either TRBD1 or TRBD2 may fit D (5 bases each). This CDR3 has 16 residues. CDR1 LNHDA and CDR2 SQIVND come from the germline V gene (reference sequence). V lost 2 bases to trimming and J lost 3 bases, with 17 bases between them.

V usage is TRBV30 and J usage is TRBJ1-4; D is uncertain. Germline CDR1 and CDR2: GTSNPN and SVGIG (reference sequence). The CDR3 totals 12 residues. The ends were cut back, 0 bases at V and 7 bases at J, with 6 bases in the middle. CDR3 region: CAWSVLGEKLFF. CDR3 nucleotides: TGTGCCTGGAGTGTACTTGGTGAAAAACTGTTTTTT.

Here the CDR3 reads CASSPGLAGDKNIQYF. DNA of the CDR3: TGTGCCAGCAGCCCGGGACTAGCGGGAGACAAAAACATTCAGTACTTC. J is TRBJ2-4 and V is TRBV5-4, with 14 bases identical to TRBD2. This CDR3 contains 16 residues. Trimming at V came to 4 bases and at J to 3 bases, leaving 3 bases not matched to a gene. Germline values: CDR1 SGHNT, CDR2 YYREEE (reference sequence).

The rearrangement links TRBV28 to TRBJ2-7; TRBD1 matches at 12 bases. This CDR3 is 14 amino acids long. Looked up from germline, CDR1 is MDHEN and CDR2 is SYDVKM. V lost 5 bases and J lost 4; bases outside the gene matches: 3. The CDR3 region has the DNA TGTGCCAGCAGTGGGGGACAGGGGGCTTACGAGCAGTACTTC. Residues: CASSGGQGAYEQYF.

This chain joins TRBV19 and TRBJ2-2; TRBD1 or TRBD2 may be the D gene (5 bases each). The CDR3 runs to 14 residues. V lost 6 bases to trimming and J lost 4 bases, with 12 bases between them. Looked up from germline, CDR1 is LNHDA and CDR2 is SQIVND (reference sequence). CDR3 in amino acids: CASRMGVFTGELFF. The CDR3 nucleotides are TGTGCCAGTAGAATGGGGGTGTTCACCGGGGAGCTGTTTTTT.

This clone was seen more than once but under ten times. The V gene is TRBV5-4, the J gene TRBJ2-5, with a possible D match to TRBD1 (5 bases). Germline CDR1 and CDR2: SGHNT and YYREEE (reference sequence). V dropped 0 bases and J dropped 1 base, with 7 bases sitting between them. This CDR3 contains 14 residues. The CDR3 loop is CASSLGTGQETQYF. CDR3 bases: TGTGCCAGCAGCTTGGGAACAGGCCAAGAGACCCAGTACTTC.

The chain has TRBV28 and TRBJ1-1; the D gene is possibly TRBD1 (5 bases). This CDR3 comprises 18 residues. V lost 3 bases and J lost 7, with 27 bases in between. Per germline, CDR1 MDHEN and CDR2 SYDVKM. The CDR3 DNA follows: TGTGCCAGCAGTTTTTTATCTACCCGGAGCATGGACATTGATGAAGCTTTCTTT. Translation: CASSFLSTRSMDIDEAFF. The complete variable domain, with remaining parts taken from reference TRBV28 and TRBJ1-1, reads DVKVTQSSRYLVKRTGEKVFLECVQDMDHENMFWYRQDPGLGLRLIYFSYDVKMKEKGDIPEGYSVSREKKERFSLILESASTNQTSMYLCASSFLSTRSMDIDEAFFGQGTRLTVV.

The chain carries TRBV15 and TRBJ1-2; unclear D gene. Germline values: CDR1 LNHNV, CDR2 YYDKDF (reference sequence). Trimming took off 0 bases at V and 4 bases at J, with 6 bases between the two ends. This CDR3 has 13 amino acids. The CDR3: CATSRDHFYGYTF. The CDR3 nucleotides read TGTGCCACCAGCAGAGATCACTTCTATGGCTACACCTTC.

The chain has TRBV6-6 and TRBJ2-1; 10 bases map to TRBD1. Germline V gene data show CDR1 as MNHNY and CDR2 as SVGAGI (reference sequence). This CDR3 spans 15 amino acids. V dropped 2 bases and J dropped 4; count of bases not matched to a gene: 2. CDR3 sequence reads: CASSYGTGAYNEQFF. As DNA, the CDR3 is TGTGCCAGCAGTTACGGGACAGGGGCATACAATGAGCAGTTCTTC.